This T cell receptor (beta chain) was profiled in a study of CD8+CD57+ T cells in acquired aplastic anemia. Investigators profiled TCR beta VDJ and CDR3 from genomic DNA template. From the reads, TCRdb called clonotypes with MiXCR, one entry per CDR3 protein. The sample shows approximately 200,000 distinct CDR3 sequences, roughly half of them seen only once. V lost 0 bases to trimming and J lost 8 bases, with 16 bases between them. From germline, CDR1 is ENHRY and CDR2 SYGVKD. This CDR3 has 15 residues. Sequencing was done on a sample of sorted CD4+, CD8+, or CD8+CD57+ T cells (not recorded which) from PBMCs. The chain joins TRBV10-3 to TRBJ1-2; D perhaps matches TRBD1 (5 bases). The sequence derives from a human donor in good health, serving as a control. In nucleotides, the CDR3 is TGTGCCATCAGTGAGTCGCGGGGGGGATGGGGAGGCTACACCTTC. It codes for CAISESRGGWGGYTF.